The present T cell receptor beta chain was sequenced within a study of shared clonotypes between healthy human individuals. The assay was immunoSEQ multiplex PCR, and TCRdb's table has in-frame clones only and misses some. The top ten clones hold about 0.13% of a sample with roughly 2.5 million clones, about 92% of them seen once. Germline V gives CDR1 SGHRS, CDR2 YFSETQ. CDR3 size: 15 residues. After removal of 7 bases from V and 5 bases from J, the junction contained 9 bases not matched to a gene. What was sequenced was naive CD4+ T cells sorted from blood. This sample's subset: CD45RA+ positively selected. This TCR derives from a man between 18 and 29 years old in good health. The chain carries TRBV5-1 and TRBJ1-6, with 7 bases identical to TRBD1. The CDR3 DNA reads as TGCGCCAGCGGTTTGGGGGACAGAGATAATTCACCCCTCCACTTT. It specifies CASGLGDRDNSPLHF.